Listed below are T cell receptor beta chains from one sample, sequenced in a study of Graves' ophthalmopathy and Graves' hyperthyroidism. Using its own MiXCR run on the multiplex PCR reads, TCRdb lists one record per CDR3 protein. The sample lists around 43,000 distinct CDR3 sequences; about 51% were seen once. Material: peripheral blood. The receptor set was obtained from an adult man with Graves' ophthalmopathy. CDR3s include the opening cysteine and the closing phenylalanine or tryptophan. Each record gives: CDR3 protein, CDR3 DNA, J gene, clone size, D gene, V gene. A D gene is named only where the DNA matches it firmly. Rows may omit the clone size; those that give it use once, few, many or a size class.

CASSVAGDSPLHF,TGTGCCAGCAGCGTAGCAGGGGATTCACCCCTCCACTTT,TRBJ1-6,once,NA,TRBV9
CASNKDPGSGEGYTF,TGTGCCAGCAACAAAGATCCGGGGTCCGGGGAAGGCTACACCTTC,TRBJ1-2,once,NA,TRBV12-3/TRBV12-4
CASSNRDSQETQYF,TGTGCCAGCAGCAACCGGGACAGCCAAGAGACCCAGTACTTC,TRBJ2-5,many,TRBD1,TRBV11-3
CASSLAGSQETQYF,TGTGCCAGCAGCCTCGCCGGGAGCCAAGAGACCCAGTACTTC,TRBJ2-5,many,NA,TRBV5-4
CASFGTGGNYGYTF,TGTGCCAGCTTCGGGACAGGGGGGAACTATGGCTACACCTTC,TRBJ1-2,many,TRBD1,TRBV6-5
CAIKRTGATSYEQYF,TGTGCCATCAAGAGGACAGGGGCTACCTCCTACGAGCAGTACTTC,TRBJ2-7,NA,TRBD1,TRBV10-3
CASSLRAGATQYF,TGTGCCAGCAGCTTACGGGCGGGGGCTACGCAGTATTTT,TRBJ2-3,NA,NA,TRBV7-2
CASSLTGLNNEQFF,TGTGCCAGCAGCTTAACCGGACTCAACAATGAGCAGTTCTTC,TRBJ2-1,NA,NA,TRBV7-9
CASRPDREFSYEQYF,TGTGCCAGCAGACCGGACAGGGAATTTTCCTACGAGCAGTACTTC,TRBJ2-7,many,TRBD1,TRBV12-3/TRBV12-4
CAYYRGHQETQYF,TGTGCCTATTACCGGGGACACCAAGAGACCCAGTACTTC,TRBJ2-5,many,NA,TRBV2
CSATRDGNEQFF,TGCAGTGCTACAAGGGACGGGAATGAGCAGTTCTTC,TRBJ2-1,few,NA,TRBV20-1
CASSVEGGTTNEQFF,TGTGCCAGCAGCGTAGAGGGGGGGACTACCAATGAGCAGTTCTTC,TRBJ2-1,many,NA,TRBV9
CASSSLQGDTQYF,TGCGCCAGCAGCTCGTTACAGGGGGATACGCAGTATTTT,TRBJ2-3,many,TRBD1,TRBV5-1
CSARTRRGTDTQYF,TGCAGTGCGAGGACCAGACGAGGCACAGATACGCAGTATTTT,TRBJ2-3,NA,NA,TRBV20-1
CASRFGTGINSPLHF,TGTGCCAGTAGGTTTGGGACAGGGATAAATTCACCCCTCCACTTT,TRBJ1-6,NA,TRBD1,TRBV19
CASSEALLGVGELFF,TGTGCCAGCAGTGAAGCGCTTCTGGGGGTCGGGGAGCTGTTTTTT,TRBJ2-2,many,NA,TRBV2
CASSFPQETQYF,TGTGCCAGCAGCTTTCCGCAAGAGACCCAGTACTTC,TRBJ2-5,NA,NA,TRBV7-2
CASTSDGVSSTQYF,TGTGCCAGCACCTCTGACGGCGTCTCGTCGACCCAGTACTTC,TRBJ2-5,many,NA,TRBV12-3/TRBV12-4
CATSSQGRNNEQFF,TGTGCCACCAGCAGCCAAGGACGGAACAATGAGCAGTTCTTC,TRBJ2-1,NA,NA,TRBV15
CASSQDRVGARTDTQYF,TGCGCCAGCAGCCAAGATCGAGTGGGGGCCAGGACAGATACGCAGTATTTT,TRBJ2-3,many,NA,TRBV4-3
CASSPTSGRSGHSYEQHF,TGCGCCAGCAGCCCGACTAGCGGGAGGTCGGGGCACTCCTACGAGCAGCACTTC,TRBJ2-7,once,TRBD2,TRBV5-1
CSVVGRTTDTQYF,TGCAGCGTTGTTGGCAGGACCACTGATACGCAGTATTTT,TRBJ2-3,medium-sized,NA,TRBV29-1
CASSQERGSYGYTF,TGTGCCAGCAGCCAAGAAAGAGGGTCCTATGGCTACACCTTC,TRBJ1-2,many,NA,TRBV4-2
CATQRAGRGYTF,TGTGCCACTCAACGGGCAGGACGTGGCTACACCTTC,TRBJ1-2,medium-sized,NA,TRBV19
CASSLAENNEQFF,TGTGCCAGCAGCTTAGCGGAGAACAATGAGCAGTTCTTC,TRBJ2-1,NA,NA,TRBV7-6
CASSLGQGNTIYF,TGTGCCAGCAGCTTGGGACAGGGAAACACCATATATTTT,TRBJ1-3,once,NA,TRBV5-6
CASSPRGGPQAQYF,TGTGCCAGCAGTCCCCGCGGGGGGCCCCAGGCCCAGTACTTC,TRBJ2-5,many,TRBD2,TRBV12-3/TRBV12-4
CSAQGLASSYTGELFF,TGCAGCGCCCAAGGTTTGGCCAGCTCTTACACCGGGGAGCTGTTTTTT,TRBJ2-2,NA,NA,TRBV29-1
CATSSRDSSSYNEQFF,TGTGCCACCAGCAGCCGAGACTCGAGCTCCTACAATGAGCAGTTCTTC,TRBJ2-1,NA,NA,TRBV15
CASSGGRSLNEKLFF,TGTGCCAGCAGCGGGGGTCGTTCCCTTAATGAAAAACTGTTTTTT,TRBJ1-4,NA,NA,TRBV2
CASSFHREGPNSPLHF,TGTGCCAGCAGCTTCCACAGGGAAGGCCCAAATTCACCCCTCCACTTT,TRBJ1-6,NA,NA,TRBV11-2
CATRGESNEKLFF,TGTGCCACTAGGGGGGAATCTAATGAAAAACTGTTTTTT,TRBJ1-4,NA,NA,TRBV2
CASSLLSSGSYEQYF,TGCGCCAGCAGCTTGCTGTCTAGCGGGAGTTACGAGCAGTACTTC,TRBJ2-7,many,TRBD2,TRBV5-1
CSARAGGYF,TGCAGTGCTAGAGCGGGGGGGTATTTT,TRBJ1-4,NA,NA,TRBV20-1
CASSLDRGSSPLHF,TGTGCCAGTAGTTTGGACAGGGGGAGTTCACCCCTCCACTTT,TRBJ1-6,once,TRBD1,TRBV19
CSVVSGQGMVYEQYF,TGCAGCGTTGTAAGCGGACAGGGGATGGTGTACGAGCAGTACTTC,TRBJ2-7,few,TRBD1,TRBV29-1
CSARDRTFSSYNEQFF,TGCAGTGCTAGAGATCGAACTTTCAGCTCCTACAATGAGCAGTTCTTC,TRBJ2-1,NA,NA,TRBV20-1